This TCR beta chain derives from a study of blood T cells in healthy people across ages. Study-level background: There was about one barcoded beta molecule captured by template switching per two T cells.

A sample-barcoded 5' primer and a J-beta primer mix were used in a second PCR of roughly 7 to 11 cycles. Each of the cDNA molecules was tagged by a template-switch adaptor with 12 random nucleotides. From the 5' RACE reads, TCRdb called clonotypes with MiXCR, one entry per CDR3 protein. The table includes over 1.5 million distinct CDR3 sequences, about 50% detected once. Per the germline V gene, CDR1 is MNHEY and CDR2 is SVGAGI. The CDR3 covers 15 residues. V lost 5 bases to trimming and J lost 2 bases; unmatched junction nucleotides: 5. This TCR derives from a woman between 40 and 50 years old in good health. The chain links TRBV6-5 to TRBJ2-5; TRBD1 matches 10 bases. The source material was blood. CDR3 in amino acids: CASSPGQGKQETQYF. In nucleotides, the CDR3 is TGTGCCAGCAGTCCGGGACAGGGGAAACAAGAGACCCAGTACTTC.